This paragraph reports one T cell receptor beta chain. Its specificity is unknown. The junction departs from the called germline gene at one end, perhaps through a read error. With roughly 500 ng total RNA as template and a constant-region primer, TCR beta cDNA was made. Three rounds of nested multiplex PCR with slightly modified ARM-PCR produced TCR beta libraries. TCRdb itself ran the multiplex PCR reads through MiXCR, one entry per CDR3 protein. In the table there are 310,000 or so distinct CDR3 sequences, 50% to 60% of which are singletons. The entry originates in a study of tumor-infiltrating lymphocytes in primary liver carcinoma. Study as a whole: Tumors measured about 4 to 10 cm and were stage T1-T3 N0M0.

They got blood RNA out of unsorted whole blood and also pulled out germline DNA. The study, taken as a whole, reports: Unsorted bulk samples meant CD4+ and CD8+ repertoires went uncompared.

Sequenced sample: peripheral blood. This TCR was sampled from a woman in her 30s with primary liver carcinoma and hepatitis B virus infection.

The chain's CDR3 is CASRGAGQGARGYSYTF. CDR3 in DNA: TGTGCCAGCAGAGGGGCGGGACAGGGGGCGCGAGGCTATAGCTACACCTTC. The J gene is TRBJ1-2, the V gene TRBV6-6; 12 positions match TRBD1. CDR3 size: 17 residues. The germline V gene encodes CDR1 MNHNY and CDR2 SVGAGI (reference sequence).